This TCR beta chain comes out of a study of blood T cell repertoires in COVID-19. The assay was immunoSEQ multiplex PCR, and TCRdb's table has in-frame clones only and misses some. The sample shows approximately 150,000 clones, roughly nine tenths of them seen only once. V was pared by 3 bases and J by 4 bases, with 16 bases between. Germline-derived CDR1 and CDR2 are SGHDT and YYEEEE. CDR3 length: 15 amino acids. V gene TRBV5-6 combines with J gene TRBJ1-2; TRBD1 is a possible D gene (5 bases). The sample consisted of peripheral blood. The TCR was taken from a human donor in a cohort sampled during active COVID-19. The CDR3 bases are TGTGCCAGCAGCTACGGACACTCGCGAGGCTATGGCTACACCTTC. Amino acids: CASSYGHSRGYGYTF.